Listed below are T cell receptor beta chains from one sample, sequenced in a study of shared clonotypes between healthy human individuals. Here immunoSEQ multiplex PCR was the method, and the copy in TCRdb shows in-frame clones only, minus some. Among under 1,100,000 clones listed, around 75% were seen once. Sequenced input: memory CD4+ T cells sorted from blood. Every receptor here comes from a man aged 18 to 35 in good health. Each CDR3 is given without its conserved first and last residue. The D gene is left open where the match is weak.

TRBD2 TRBV7-8 ASSDGAGGPYEQY
TRBD1 TRBV6-1 ASSQGTERSGNTIY
. TRBV2 ASTLRDTNTEAF
. TRBV19 ASSIWNTEAF
. TRBV11-2 ASSSTRGGYGYT
. TRBV5-4 ASSFTTWGRTSTDTQY
. TRBV18 ASSPNLYGYT
. TRBV6-5 ASGDTGPWEGYT
. TRBV18 ASSPRGDEQF
. TRBV27 ASSLVQGGNQPQH
. TRBV5-1 ASSLGGPTYEQY
. TRBV5-6 ASSQSTGRTNTEAF
. TRBV5-1 ASSSGQNTGELF
. TRBV6-5 ASMRRQDYEQY
TRBD1 TRBV7-9 ASSSFAGGRNNEQF
TRBD2 TRBV5-1 ASSLGSGLNEQF
TRBD1 TRBV6-5 ASSTGGGYGYT
. TRBV29-1 SVEVLAASTGEQF
TRBD2 TRBV30 AWRFQGQAGVYEQY
. TRBV6-1 ASSALGASGEKLF
. TRBV5-4 ASSPDGNYGYT
. TRBV7-9 ASSWPIGGLRSGANVLT
. TRBV10-3 ASRDTARDEQY
. TRBV4-2 ASSQVQGLGELF
. TRBV2 ASSEEGWRGREQY
. TRBV4-3 ASSQALGLTGSEQY
. TRBV5-5 ASSKDSRASGANVLT
. TRBV5-1 ASSLVPGSNQPQH
. TRBV30 AWSPAGQPNTEAF
TRBD1 TRBV11-3 ASSPQGNNEQF
. TRBV6-4 ASQSARGGTTDTQY